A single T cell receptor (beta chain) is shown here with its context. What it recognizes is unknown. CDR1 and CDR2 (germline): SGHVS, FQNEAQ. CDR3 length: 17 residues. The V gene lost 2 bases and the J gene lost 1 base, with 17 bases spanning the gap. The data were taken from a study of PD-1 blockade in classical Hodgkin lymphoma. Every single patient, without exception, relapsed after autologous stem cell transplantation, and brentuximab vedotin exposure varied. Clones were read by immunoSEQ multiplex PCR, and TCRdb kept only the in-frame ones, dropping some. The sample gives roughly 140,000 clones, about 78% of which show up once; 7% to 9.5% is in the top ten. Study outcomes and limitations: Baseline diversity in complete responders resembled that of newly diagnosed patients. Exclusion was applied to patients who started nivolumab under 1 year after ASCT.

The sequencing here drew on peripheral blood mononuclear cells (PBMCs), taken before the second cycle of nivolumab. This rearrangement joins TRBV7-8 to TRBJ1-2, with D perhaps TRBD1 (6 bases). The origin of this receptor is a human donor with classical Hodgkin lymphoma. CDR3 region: CASSLRGGRPRNYGYTF. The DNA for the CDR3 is TGTGCCAGCAGCTTAAGGGGGGGCCGGCCCCGTAACTATGGCTACACCTTC.